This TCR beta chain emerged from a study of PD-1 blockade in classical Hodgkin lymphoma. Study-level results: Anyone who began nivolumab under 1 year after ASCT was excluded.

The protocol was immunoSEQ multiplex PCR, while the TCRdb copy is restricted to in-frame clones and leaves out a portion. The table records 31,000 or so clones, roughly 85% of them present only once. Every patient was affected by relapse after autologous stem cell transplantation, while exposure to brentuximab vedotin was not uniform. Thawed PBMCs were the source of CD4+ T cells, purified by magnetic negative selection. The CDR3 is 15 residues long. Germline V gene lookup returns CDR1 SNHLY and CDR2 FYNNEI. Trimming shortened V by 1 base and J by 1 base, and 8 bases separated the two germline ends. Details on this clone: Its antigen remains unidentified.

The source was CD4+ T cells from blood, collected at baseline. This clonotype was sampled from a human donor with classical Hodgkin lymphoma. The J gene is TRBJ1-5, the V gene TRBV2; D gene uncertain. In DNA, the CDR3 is TGTGCCAGCAGTGAAGTCAGAGGAAGCAATCAGCCCCAGCATTTT. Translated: CASSEVRGSNQPQHF.